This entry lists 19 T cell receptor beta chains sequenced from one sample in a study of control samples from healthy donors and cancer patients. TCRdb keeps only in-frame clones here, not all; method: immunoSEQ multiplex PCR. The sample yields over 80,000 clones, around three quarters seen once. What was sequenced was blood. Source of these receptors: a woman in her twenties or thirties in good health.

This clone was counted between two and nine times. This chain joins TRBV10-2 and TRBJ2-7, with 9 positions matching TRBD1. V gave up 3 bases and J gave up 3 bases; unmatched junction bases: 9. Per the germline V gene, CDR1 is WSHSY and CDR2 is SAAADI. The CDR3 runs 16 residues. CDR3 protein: CASSELTGTGFYEQYF. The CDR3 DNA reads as TGCGCCAGCAGTGAACTAACCGGGACAGGGTTCTACGAGCAGTACTTC.

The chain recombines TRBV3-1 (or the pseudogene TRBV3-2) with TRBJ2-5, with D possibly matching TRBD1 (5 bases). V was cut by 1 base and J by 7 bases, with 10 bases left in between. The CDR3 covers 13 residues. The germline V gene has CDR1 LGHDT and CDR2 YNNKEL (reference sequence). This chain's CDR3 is CASSQGQGGTQYF. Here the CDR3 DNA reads TGTGCCAGCAGCCAAGGCCAGGGTGGGACCCAGTACTTC.

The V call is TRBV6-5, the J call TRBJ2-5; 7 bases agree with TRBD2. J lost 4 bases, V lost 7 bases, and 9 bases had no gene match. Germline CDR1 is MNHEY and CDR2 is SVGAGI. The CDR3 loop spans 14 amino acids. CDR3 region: CASTQAGSGETQYF. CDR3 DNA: TGTGCCAGCACCCAAGCGGGGTCCGGAGAGACCCAGTACTTC.

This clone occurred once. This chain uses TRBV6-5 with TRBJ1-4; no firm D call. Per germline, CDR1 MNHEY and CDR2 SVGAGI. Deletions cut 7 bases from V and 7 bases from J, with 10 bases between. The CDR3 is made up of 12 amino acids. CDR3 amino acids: CASKPRGEKLFF. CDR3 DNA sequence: TGTGCCAGCAAGCCGAGAGGTGAAAAACTGTTTTTT.

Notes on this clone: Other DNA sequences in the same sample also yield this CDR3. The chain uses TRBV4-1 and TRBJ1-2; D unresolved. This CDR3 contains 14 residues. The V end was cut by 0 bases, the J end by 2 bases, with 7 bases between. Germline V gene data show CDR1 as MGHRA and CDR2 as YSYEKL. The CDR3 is CASSQDRGNYGYTF. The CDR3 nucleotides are TGCGCCAGCAGCCAAGATAGAGGGAACTATGGCTACACCTTC.

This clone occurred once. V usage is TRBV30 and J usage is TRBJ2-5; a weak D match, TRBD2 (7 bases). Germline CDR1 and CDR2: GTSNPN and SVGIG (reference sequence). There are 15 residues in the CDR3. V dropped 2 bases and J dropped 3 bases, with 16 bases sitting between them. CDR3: CAWSRRGGVEETQYF. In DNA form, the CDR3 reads TGTGCCTGGAGTAGGAGGGGGGGGGTAGAAGAGACCCAGTACTTC.

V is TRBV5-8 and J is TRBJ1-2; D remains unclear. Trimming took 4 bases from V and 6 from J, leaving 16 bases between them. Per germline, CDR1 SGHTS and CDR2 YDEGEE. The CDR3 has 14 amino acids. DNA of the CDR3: TGTGCCAGCAGCCCCGACGGGGTATCCCATGGCTACACCTTC. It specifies CASSPDGVSHGYTF.

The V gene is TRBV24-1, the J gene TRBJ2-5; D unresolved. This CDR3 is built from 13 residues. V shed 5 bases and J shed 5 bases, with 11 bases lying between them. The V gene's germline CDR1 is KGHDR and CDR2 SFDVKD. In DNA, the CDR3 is TGTGCCACCAGTGGAGTGGGTTGGGAGACCCAGTACTTC. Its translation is CATSGVGWETQYF.

CDR3 residues: CAWKGGGPNSYNEQFF. CDR3 nucleotides: TGTGCCTGGAAAGGCGGGGGGCCTAACTCCTACAATGAGCAGTTCTTC. The rearrangement uses TRBV30 and TRBJ2-1; 8 bases agree with TRBD2. Trimming at V came to 4 bases and at J to 0 bases, leaving 8 bases not matched to a gene. CDR3 size: 16 residues. Germline CDR1 GTSNPN, CDR2 SVGIG (reference sequence). Complete variable domain (other parts from reference TRBV30 and TRBJ2-1): SQTIHQWPATLVQPVGSPLSLECTVEGTSNPNLYWYRQAAGRGLQLLFYSVGIGQISSEVPQNLSASRPQDRQFILSSKKLLLSDSGFYLCAWKGGGPNSYNEQFFGPGTRLTVL.

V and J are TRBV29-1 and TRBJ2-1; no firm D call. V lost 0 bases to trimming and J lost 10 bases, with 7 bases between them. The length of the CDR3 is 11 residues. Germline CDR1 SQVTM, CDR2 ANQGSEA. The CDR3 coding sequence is TGCAGCGTTGAAGAGCGACGCGAGCAGTTCTTC. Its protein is CSVEERREQFF.

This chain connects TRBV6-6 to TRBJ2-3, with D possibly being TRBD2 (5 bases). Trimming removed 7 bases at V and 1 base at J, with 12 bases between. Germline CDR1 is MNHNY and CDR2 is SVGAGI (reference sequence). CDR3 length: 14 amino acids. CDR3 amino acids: CASTSRGRTDTQYF. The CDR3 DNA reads TGTGCCAGCACCTCTAGAGGGCGCACAGATACGCAGTATTTT.

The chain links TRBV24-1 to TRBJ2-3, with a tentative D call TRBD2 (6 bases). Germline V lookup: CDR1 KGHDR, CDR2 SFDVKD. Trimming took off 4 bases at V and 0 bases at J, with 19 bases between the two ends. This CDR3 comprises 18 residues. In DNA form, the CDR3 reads TGTGCCACCAGTGACCCGGGACTCAAAGACCCTAGCACAGATACGCAGTATTTT. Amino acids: CATSDPGLKDPSTDTQYF.

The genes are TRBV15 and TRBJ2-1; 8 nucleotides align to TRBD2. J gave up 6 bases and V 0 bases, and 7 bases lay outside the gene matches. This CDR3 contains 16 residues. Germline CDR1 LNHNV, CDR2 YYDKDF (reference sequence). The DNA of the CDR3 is TGTGCCACCAGCAGAGATTACGGGGGGGCAGGCAATGAGCAGTTCTTC. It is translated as CATSRDYGGAGNEQFF. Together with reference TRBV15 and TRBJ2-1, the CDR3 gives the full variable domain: DAMVIQNPRYQVTQFGKPVTLSCSQTLNHNVMYWYQQKSSQAPKLLFHYYDKDFNNEADTPDNFQSRRPNTSFCFLDIRSPGLGDTAMYLCATSRDYGGAGNEQFFGPGTRLTVL.

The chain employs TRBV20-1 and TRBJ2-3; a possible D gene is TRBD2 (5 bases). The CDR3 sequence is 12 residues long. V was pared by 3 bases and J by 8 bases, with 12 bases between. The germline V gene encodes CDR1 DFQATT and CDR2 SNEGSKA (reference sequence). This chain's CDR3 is CSASPGGGTQYF. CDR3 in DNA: TGCAGTGCTAGTCCCGGAGGTGGTACGCAGTATTTT.

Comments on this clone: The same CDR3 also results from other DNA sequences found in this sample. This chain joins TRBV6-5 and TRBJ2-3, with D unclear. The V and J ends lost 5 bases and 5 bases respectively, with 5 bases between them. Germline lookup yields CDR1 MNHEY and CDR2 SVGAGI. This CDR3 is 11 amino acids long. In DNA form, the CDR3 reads TGTGCCAGCAGTCGTGGAGATACGCAGTATTTT. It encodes CASSRGDTQYF.

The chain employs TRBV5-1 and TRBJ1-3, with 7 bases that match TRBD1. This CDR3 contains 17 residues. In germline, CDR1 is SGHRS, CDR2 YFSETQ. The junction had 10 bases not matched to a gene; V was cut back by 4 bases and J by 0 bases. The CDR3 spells CASSPSTGQYSGNTIYF. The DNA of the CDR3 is TGCGCCAGCAGCCCATCCACGGGACAGTACTCTGGAAACACCATATATTTT.

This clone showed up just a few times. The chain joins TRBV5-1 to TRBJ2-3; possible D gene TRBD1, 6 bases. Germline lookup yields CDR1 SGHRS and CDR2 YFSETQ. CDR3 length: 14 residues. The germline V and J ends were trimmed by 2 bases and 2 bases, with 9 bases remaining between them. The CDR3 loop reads CASSFYRDTDTQYF. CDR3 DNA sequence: TGCGCCAGCAGCTTCTACAGGGACACAGATACGCAGTATTTT.

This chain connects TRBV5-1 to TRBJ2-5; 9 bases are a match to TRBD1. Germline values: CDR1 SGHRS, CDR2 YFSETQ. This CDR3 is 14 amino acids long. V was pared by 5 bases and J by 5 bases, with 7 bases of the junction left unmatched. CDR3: CASRTGTGSETQYF. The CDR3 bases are TGCGCCAGCAGAACCGGGACAGGGAGTGAGACCCAGTACTTC.

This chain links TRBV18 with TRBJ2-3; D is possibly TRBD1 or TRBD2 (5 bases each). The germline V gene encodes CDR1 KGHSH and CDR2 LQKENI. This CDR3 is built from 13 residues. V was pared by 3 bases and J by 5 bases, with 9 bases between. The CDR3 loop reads CASSPRGQDTQYF. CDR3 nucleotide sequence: TGTGCCAGCTCACCCCGGGGCCAAGATACGCAGTATTTT.